This TCR beta chain was observed in a study of T cell responses to AZD1222 COVID-19 vaccine (dated by TCRdb to the early 2020s). Regarding the research as a whole: A total of about 230 trial participants underwent TCR sequencing, of whom roughly 210 received two doses of AZD1222 and around 25 received two doses of the MenACWY control vaccine. Trial participants were enrolled by age into subgroups of 18-55, 56-69 and 70-plus years, and around 150, 28 and 57 TCR-sequenced participants, respectively, were included in these subgroups. Study-wide findings and limitations: Vaccine-associated CD4 TCRs spanned the whole spike protein, with dominant responses in regions 160-218 and 743-854. Participants were mostly white British, with more females than males. The authors suggested clonal diversity may have been underestimated. Epitopes outside the regions mutated in the B.1.351 and B.1.1.7 variants were reportedly recognized by nearly half of the unique spike-specific TCRs. A significant rise in spike-specific TCR breadth and depth was observed after two AZD1222 doses relative to day 0 and relative to MenACWY recipients. Conclusions about previously exposed vaccinees are limited, since just five to seven AZD1222 recipients were seropositive for SARS-CoV-2 at baseline. Because no day 14 peak-response samples were available, repertoires were characterized only after the peak T cell response. In the small 56-69-year group, the increase in depth fell short of significance, most likely because of low power.

Per the publication, the time point label means: about 28 days (+/-7) after the second vaccine dose. The intended sense of this specimen's treatment or condition label: meningococcal conjugate vaccine given as trial control. The vaccinee samples were drawn from two UK trials, COV001 and COV002, one of which was a single-blind randomized controlled phase 2/3 trial testing AZD1222 (ChAdOx1 nCoV-19) in healthy adults. Trial participant PBMC samples were collected at day 0 and day 28 after the second dose for TCRbeta chain sequencing. The CDR3 regions of human TCRbeta chains were analyzed by immunosequencing. Concerning the study's data processing: TCRs in the repertoires were matched against a reference library of SARS-CoV-2-specific TCRs that had been generated with the MIRA antigen-specificity platform. Breadth meant the fraction of unique TCRs that were SARS-CoV-2-associated, whereas depth meant the fraction of total T cells that were SARS-CoV-2-associated. Using the MIRA data, each spike-specific TCR was assigned both to the spike region to which the TCR was reactive and to a CD4 or CD8 class. Log10-transformed breadth and depth values were compared by one-way ANOVA with Sidak's multiple comparisons tests. TCRdb stores this immuneACCESS table with in-frame sequences only. Part of the clones is absent; in the studies checked, under half of the shortfall reflects unresolved V genes, and no reason is known for the rest. V and J calls and clone size are as listed in that table; D and trimming were resolved from the DNA. The sample table holds some 170,000 clones, of which approximately 92% were seen once. Of the sample, about 1% falls within the top ten clones.

The germline V gene yields MNHEY for CDR1 and SVGAGI for CDR2. Including the terminal cysteine and phenylalanine, the CDR3 comprises 14 residues. The retained sequence is limited to the CDR3, 42 bases, with the frame set at the first base. V is cut by 8 bases and J by 4 bases, and the space between the germline ends is 14 bases. Concerning this clone itself: The clone's antigen remains unknown. Per-base qualities were not stored, and no clone one base away is much larger.

Recombination linked TRBV6-5 to TRBJ2-2; possibly the D gene is TRBD2, per 6 matching bases. The receptor was isolated from an adult who received the MenACWY meningococcal vaccine as a control. The specimen was peripheral blood, collected 28 days after the second dose of the MenACWY control vaccine. The bases read TGTGCCAGCCTCGGCGGGGCTGGCACCGGGGAGCTGTTTTTT. Translated, it reads CASLGGAGTGELFF.